The 20 T cell receptor beta chains presented below share a single source sample, sequenced in a study of shared clonotypes between healthy human individuals. Naive CD8 cells lacked CD45RO, underwent positive selection for CCR7 and left out terminally differentiated effector memory CD45RA+ cells. Repertoires were generated with immunoSEQ multiplex PCR, while TCRdb's copy carries only in-frame clones and drops some. The data contain more than 600,000 clones, just over 90% of them singletons. Sequenced input: naive CD8+ T cells sorted from blood. These receptors were obtained from a man aged 25 to 45 in good health.

The chain is built from TRBV29-1 and TRBJ2-7; 9 positions match TRBD2. CDR3 length: 16 residues. Germline V gives CDR1 SQVTM, CDR2 ANQGSEA. The J segment lost 0 bases and the V segment lost 4 bases, leaving 10 bases of the junction unmatched. Here the CDR3 DNA reads TGCAGCGTTGGTTTAGCGGGAGTCATAAGCTCCTACGAGCAGTACTTC. Translation: CSVGLAGVISSYEQYF.

This clone turned up a few times. Other DNA sequences within the sample encode an identical CDR3. J is TRBJ2-7 and V is TRBV19; TRBD2 is a possible D gene (6 bases). Germline CDR1 reads LNHDA; CDR2 reads SQIVND (reference sequence). V was clipped by 5 bases and J by 1 base, with 9 bases between them. This CDR3 has 13 residues. CDR3 sequence (DNA): TGTGCCAGTAGTGCGGGATTGTCCTACGAGCAGTACTTC. It is translated as CASSAGLSYEQYF. Complete variable domain (other parts from reference TRBV19 and TRBJ2-7): DGGITQSPKYLFRKEGQNVTLSCEQNLNHDAMYWYRQDPGQGLRLIYYSQIVNDFQKGDIAEGYSVSREKKESFPLTVTSAQKNPTAFYLCASSAGLSYEQYFGPGTRLTVT.

CDR3 protein: CASSAGTGLFAEAFF. The CDR3 DNA reads TGTGCCAGCAGCGCCGGGACAGGGCTTTTTGCTGAAGCTTTCTTT. This chain connects TRBV5-5 to TRBJ1-1; 9 positions match TRBD1. Trimming removed 4 bases from V and 6 bases from J; junction bases left unmatched: 10. Germline assignment: CDR1 SGHKS and CDR2 YYEKEE (reference sequence). The CDR3 is made up of 15 amino acids.

The gene calls are TRBV6-6 and TRBJ2-4; D remains ambiguous. Germline V lookup: CDR1 MNHNY, CDR2 SVGAGI (reference sequence). This CDR3 has 13 amino acids. V was cut by 10 bases and J by 8 bases, with 18 bases left in between. The CDR3 here is CATTTISGYIQYF. The CDR3 DNA reads as TGTGCCACCACAACGATAAGTGGGTACATTCAGTACTTC.

J is TRBJ2-3 and V is TRBV6-1, with TRBD2 matching 9 bases. J gave up 5 bases and V 8 bases, and 8 bases lay outside the gene matches. The CDR3 loop spans 14 amino acids. Germline CDR1 reads MNHNS; CDR2 reads SASEGT. The CDR3 sequence is CASPPAGGLDTQYF. In DNA form, the CDR3 reads TGTGCCAGCCCCCCAGCGGGAGGCCTAGATACGCAGTATTTT.

As concerns this clone: Other DNA variants within this sample encode the same CDR3. This chain links TRBV9 with TRBJ1-5, with D tentatively TRBD1 (5 bases). The V gene's germline CDR1 is SGDLS and CDR2 YYNGEE. V was cut by 3 bases and J by 3 bases, with 7 bases left in between. CDR3 length: 13 residues. This chain's CDR3 is CASSAGFNQPQHF. DNA of the CDR3: TGTGCCAGCAGCGCAGGGTTCAATCAGCCCCAGCATTTT.

The V call is TRBV28, the J call TRBJ1-5; TRBD1 matches at 10 bases. Germline V CDR1 and CDR2: MDHEN, SYDVKM. The V segment lost 6 bases and the J segment 0 bases; nucleotides outside the gene matches: 2. The CDR3 is made up of 15 amino acids. The CDR3 loop is CASRGTGDSNQPQHF. For the CDR3, the DNA is TGTGCCAGCAGGGGGACAGGGGATAGCAATCAGCCCCAGCATTTT.

The V call is TRBV18, the J call TRBJ1-3; the D is unclear. V was pared by 0 bases and J by 0 bases, with 21 bases between. Germline V lookup: CDR1 KGHSH, CDR2 LQKENI. The CDR3 extends over 20 amino acids. This chain's CDR3 is CASSPPGPPIGHPSGNTIYF. As DNA, the CDR3 is TGTGCCAGCTCACCACCGGGTCCCCCCATCGGGCACCCCTCTGGAAACACCATATATTTT.

The chain couples TRBV6-5 to TRBJ2-3; maybe TRBD1 (5 bases). Germline V gene data show CDR1 as MNHEY and CDR2 as SVGAGI. The CDR3 covers 11 residues. This CDR3 is CGTNSWDTQYF. For the CDR3, the DNA is TGTGGGACAAATTCATGGGATACGCAGTATTTT.

Concerning this clone: Other DNA sequences from this sample encode an identical CDR3 as well. The chain carries TRBV9 and TRBJ2-3, with TRBD2 matching over 7 bases. Looked up from germline, CDR1 is SGDLS and CDR2 is YYNGEE. The CDR3 is made up of 15 amino acids. V shed 0 bases and J 1 base; nucleotides not matched to a gene: 2. CDR3 sequence reads: CASSVGLAGTDTQYF. DNA for the CDR3: TGTGCCAGCAGCGTAGGGCTAGCGGGCACAGATACGCAGTATTTT.

V gene TRBV5-1 combines with J gene TRBJ2-5; D perhaps matches TRBD1 (6 bases). Germline lookup yields CDR1 SGHRS and CDR2 YFSETQ. The CDR3 is made up of 14 amino acids. Trimming cost V 8 bases and J 4 bases, with 18 bases left between them. The chain's CDR3 is CASIDTGWGETQYF. The CDR3 nucleotides are TGCGCCAGTATCGATACAGGGTGGGGAGAGACCCAGTACTTC.

The chain links TRBV7-2 to TRBJ2-1; tentatively, D is TRBD2 (5 bases). Germline-derived CDR1 and CDR2 are SGHTA and FQGNSA. The length of the CDR3 is 15 residues. The V gene lost 5 bases and the J gene lost 6 bases, with 17 bases spanning the gap. The CDR3 spells CASSPGLGSSNEQFF. Written as DNA, the CDR3 is TGTGCCAGCAGCCCTGGACTGGGCTCGAGCAATGAGCAGTTCTTC. Using reference TRBV7-2 and TRBJ2-1 for the parts outside the CDR3, the full variable domain is GAGVSQSPSNKVTEKGKDVELRCDPISGHTALYWYRQSLGQGLEFLIYFQGNSAPDKSGLPSDRFSAERTGGSVSTLTIQRTQQEDSAVYLCASSPGLGSSNEQFFGPGTRLTVL.

This chain connects TRBV5-8 to TRBJ2-1; 11 bases are a match to TRBD2. The CDR3 covers 15 residues. The germline V gene has CDR1 SGHTS and CDR2 YDEGEE. V trimming: 5 bases; J trimming: 7 bases; junction bases outside the gene matches: 8. The CDR3 here is CASRHIAGGLNEQFF. The CDR3 DNA reads TGTGCCAGCAGACATATAGCGGGAGGGTTGAATGAGCAGTTCTTC.

As concerns this clone: The sample contains more than one DNA sequence encoding this CDR3. The chain is built from TRBV7-9 and TRBJ2-7; D ambiguous. Per the germline V gene, CDR1 is SEHNR and CDR2 is FQNEAQ (reference sequence). Trimming shortened V by 0 bases and J by 5 bases, and 8 bases separated the two germline ends. The CDR3 length is 13 residues. As DNA, the CDR3 is TGTGCCAGCAGCTTAGCCCGAAGGAACGAGCAGTACTTC. Translating it yields CASSLARRNEQYF.

A few counts support this clone. The chain uses TRBV7-2 and TRBJ2-7; possible D gene TRBD2, 5 bases. Looked up from germline, CDR1 is SGHTA and CDR2 is FQGNSA. This CDR3 spans 13 amino acids. V was cut by 4 bases and J by 6 bases, with 13 bases left in between. The CDR3 here is CASSSHGVAEQYF. For the CDR3, the DNA is TGTGCCAGCAGCTCCCACGGGGTCGCCGAGCAGTACTTC.

The chain has TRBV18 and TRBJ2-5; D gene unclear. V was trimmed by 3 bases and J by 5 bases, leaving 13 bases between them. CDR3 length: 14 residues. Germline V CDR1 and CDR2: KGHSH, LQKENI. The DNA of the CDR3 is TGTGCCAGCTCACCTAACGAGCCGGAGGAGACCCAGTACTTC. This sequence encodes CASSPNEPEETQYF.

The V and J genes are TRBV7-9 and TRBJ2-1; perhaps TRBD1 as D (6 bases). The germline V gene has CDR1 SEHNR and CDR2 FQNEAQ (reference sequence). V lost 3 bases and J 6 bases, leaving 15 bases between the germline ends. CDR3 length: 15 residues. The chain's CDR3 is CASSFRAVDSNEQFF. CDR3 nucleotides: TGTGCCAGCAGCTTTAGGGCAGTGGACAGCAATGAGCAGTTCTTC.

This clone occurred once. The chain has TRBV7-2 and TRBJ2-7; D uncertain. The CDR3 is 16 residues long. Trimming stripped 2 bases from V and 2 bases from J, with 16 bases between. The germline gives CDR1 SGHTA, CDR2 FQGNSA. CDR3 coding DNA: TGTGCCAGCAGCTTAATCAATTTTGGGCCAACCTACGAGCAGTACTTC. Translation gives CASSLINFGPTYEQYF.

The chain has TRBV7-9 and TRBJ1-5; D unresolved. CDR1 and CDR2 from the germline V gene are SEHNR and FQNEAQ (reference sequence). V lost 6 bases and J 7 bases, leaving 13 bases between the germline ends. This CDR3 has 13 amino acids. DNA for the CDR3: TGTGCCAGCAGTCTACAAGTAGGGCAGCCCCAGCATTTT. The encoded protein is CASSLQVGQPQHF.

This chain links TRBV29-1 with TRBJ1-4, with D hard to call. Trimming took 4 bases from V and 5 from J, leaving 14 bases between them. The CDR3 sequence is 14 residues long. Per germline, CDR1 SQVTM and CDR2 ANQGSEA. This chain's CDR3 is CSVAVGKRNEKLFF. The CDR3 DNA is TGCAGCGTTGCGGTGGGGAAAAGAAATGAAAAACTGTTTTTT.